This passage covers 13 T cell receptor beta chains from one sample sequenced in a study of cytomegalovirus exposure and HLA in healthy donors. PCR primers comprised 60 Vbeta and 13 Jbeta primers. Assay used: immunoSEQ multiplex PCR; TCRdb lists only in-frame clones, some missing. The data contain 160,000 or so clones, approximately 80% of them singletons. Sequenced material: PBMCs. The receptors here all came from a man in his fifties or sixties in good health and CMV-seropositive.

The chain couples TRBV30 to TRBJ2-7, with D hard to call. CDR3 size: 16 residues. Germline lookup yields CDR1 GTSNPN and CDR2 SVGIG (reference sequence). The V and J ends lost 0 bases and 2 bases respectively, with 17 bases between them. The CDR3 sequence: CAWSVSGHVKAYEQYF. The CDR3 region has the DNA TGTGCCTGGAGTGTATCTGGGCACGTTAAGGCCTACGAGCAGTACTTC.

This clone was seen a handful of times. The CDR3 spells CASSLEGLGNTIYF. DNA of the CDR3: TGTGCCAGCAGCTTGGAGGGACTAGGAAACACCATATATTTT. The chain uses TRBV5-4 and TRBJ1-3; maybe TRBD1 (5 bases). The V gene's germline CDR1 is SGHNT and CDR2 YYREEE (reference sequence). The CDR3 totals 14 residues. V lost 0 bases and J 4 bases, leaving 8 bases between the germline ends.

The J gene is TRBJ2-2, the V gene TRBV4-3; D call uncertain. The V gene's germline CDR1 is LGHNA and CDR2 YSLEER. This CDR3 region has 16 residues. The V and J ends lost 0 bases and 7 bases respectively, with 15 bases between them. Here the CDR3 reads CASSQDYLTGYGELFF. The CDR3 nucleotides are TGCGCCAGCAGCCAAGATTACCTTACGGGTTACGGGGAGCTGTTTTTT.

The count of this clone is one. V usage is TRBV4-1 and J usage is TRBJ2-7; 7 bases map to TRBD2. V lost 0 bases, J lost 3 bases, and 11 bases stayed unmatched. CDR3 length: 17 residues. Germline V lookup: CDR1 MGHRA, CDR2 YSYEKL. The DNA of the CDR3 is TGCGCCAGCAGCCAAGATAGGGGATACGGACTAGACTACGAGCAGTACTTC. This gives the protein CASSQDRGYGLDYEQYF.

The gene calls are TRBV13 and TRBJ1-2; possibly TRBD1 for D (6 bases). V lost 5 bases and J 5 bases, leaving 12 bases between the germline ends. Germline V lookup: CDR1 PRHDT, CDR2 FYEKMQ (reference sequence). CDR3 length equals 13 residues. The CDR3 coding sequence is TGTGCCAGCAGCACCAGGGGTTCGTATGGCTACACCTTC. This sequence encodes CASSTRGSYGYTF.

V gene TRBV7-9 combines with J gene TRBJ1-1, with D uncertain. Trimming left V 5 bases short and J 7 bases short, with 17 bases between. The CDR3 covers 14 residues. CDR1 SEHNR and CDR2 FQNEAQ come from the germline V gene (reference sequence). This CDR3 reads CASSREDEEVEAFF. CDR3 nucleotides: TGTGCCAGCAGCCGAGAGGATGAGGAGGTTGAAGCTTTCTTT. Drawing the rest from reference TRBV7-9 and TRBJ1-1, the complete variable domain is DTGVSQNPRHKITKRGQNVTFRCDPISEHNRLYWYRQTLGQGPEFLTYFQNEAQLEKSRLLSDRFSAERPKGSFSTLEIQRTEQGDSAMYLCASSREDEEVEAFFGQGTRLTVV.

This clone was seen repeatedly, ten times or more. The chain recombines TRBV14 with TRBJ1-3, with D tentatively TRBD1 (5 bases). Trimming stripped 4 bases from V and 2 bases from J, with 9 bases between. The CDR3 runs 14 residues. Germline assignment: CDR1 SGHDN and CDR2 FVKESK. CDR3 amino acids: CASSPLGPGNTIYF. DNA of the CDR3: TGTGCCAGCAGCCCGCTGGGGCCTGGAAACACCATATATTTT. The full variable domain, with the rest looked up from reference TRBV14 and TRBJ1-3, is EAGVTQFPSHSVIEKGQTVTLRCDPISGHDNLYWYRRVMGKEIKFLLHFVKESKQDESGMPNNRFLAERTGGTYSTLKVQPAELEDSGVYFCASSPLGPGNTIYFGEGSWLTVV.

The J gene is TRBJ2-1, the V gene TRBV6-6, with TRBD2 matching 9 bases. Germline V CDR1 and CDR2: MNHNY, SVGAGI (reference sequence). With 0 bases clipped from V and 5 bases from J, the junction kept 2 bases outside the gene matches. The CDR3 is 15 amino acids. The CDR3 is CASSYSSGGHNEQFF. The CDR3, as DNA: TGTGCCAGCAGTTACTCAAGCGGGGGGCACAATGAGCAGTTCTTC.

This chain joins TRBV5-4 and TRBJ2-1, with 8 bases identical to TRBD2. CDR1 is SGHNT and CDR2 is YYREEE in the germline V gene (reference sequence). With V trimmed by 4 bases and J by 5 bases, 17 bases remained unmatched. The CDR3 runs 18 residues. CDR3: CASSPVPGLGTRDNEQFF. The CDR3 DNA reads as TGTGCCAGCAGCCCGGTCCCGGGACTAGGGACCAGGGACAATGAGCAGTTCTTC.

The chain joins TRBV27 to TRBJ1-1, with 7 bases lining up with TRBD1. The CDR3 sequence is 14 residues long. CDR1 is MNHEY and CDR2 is SMNVEV in the germline V gene (reference sequence). V lost 6 bases, J lost 3 bases, and 7 bases stayed unmatched. The CDR3 loop reads CASRYLQGDTEAFF. CDR3 sequence (DNA): TGTGCCAGCAGGTATCTCCAGGGGGACACTGAAGCTTTCTTT.

V gene TRBV5-4 combines with J gene TRBJ1-1; TRBD1 is a possible D gene (5 bases). The V and J ends lost 4 bases and 0 bases respectively, with 19 bases between them. The CDR3 is 17 amino acids. Germline V lookup: CDR1 SGHNT, CDR2 YYREEE (reference sequence). DNA of the CDR3: TGTGCCAGCAGCCTTGGGTCTACGACAGAGATGAACACTGAAGCTTTCTTT. Protein sequence: CASSLGSTTEMNTEAFF.

This clone came up a few times. This rearrangement joins TRBV6-5 to TRBJ2-7, with 8 positions matching TRBD2. CDR3 size: 15 residues. Looked up from germline, CDR1 is MNHEY and CDR2 is SVGAGI. Trimming took 0 bases from V and 4 from J; bases not matched to a gene: 5. CDR3 coding DNA: TGTGCCAGCAGTTACTCGAGTAGCGGGGTTTACGAGCAGTACTTC. Residues: CASSYSSSGVYEQYF.

The V and J genes are TRBV12-5 and TRBJ1-4; unclear D gene. Trimming stripped 0 bases from V and 5 bases from J, with 16 bases between. Germline CDR1 and CDR2: LGHNT and FRNRAP. This CDR3 has 17 residues. The chain's CDR3 is CASGLVASGRVNEKLFF. As DNA, the CDR3 is TGTGCTAGTGGTTTGGTAGCTTCGGGGAGAGTGAATGAAAAACTGTTTTTT.